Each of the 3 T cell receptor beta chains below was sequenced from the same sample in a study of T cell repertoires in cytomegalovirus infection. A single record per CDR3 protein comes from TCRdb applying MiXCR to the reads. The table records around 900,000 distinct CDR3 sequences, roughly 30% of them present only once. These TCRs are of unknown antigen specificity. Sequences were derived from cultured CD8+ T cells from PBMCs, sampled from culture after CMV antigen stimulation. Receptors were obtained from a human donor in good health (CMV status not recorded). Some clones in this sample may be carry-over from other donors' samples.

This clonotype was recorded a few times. CDR3 in DNA: TGTGCCACCAGCGGGGGACAGGGAAGAAATCAGCCCCAGCATTTT. The encoded protein is CATSGGQGRNQPQHF. The chain employs TRBV15 and TRBJ1-5, with 9 bases lining up with TRBD1. Trimming at V came to 5 bases and at J to 4 bases, leaving 6 bases not matched to a gene. Germline V gives CDR1 LNHNV, CDR2 YYDKDF (reference sequence). The CDR3 runs 15 residues.

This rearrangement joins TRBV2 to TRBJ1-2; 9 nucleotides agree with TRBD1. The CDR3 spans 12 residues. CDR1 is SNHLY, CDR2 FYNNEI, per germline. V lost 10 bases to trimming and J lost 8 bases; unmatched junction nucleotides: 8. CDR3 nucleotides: TGTGCCATCCCGGGACAGGGTAAAGGCTACACCTTC. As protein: CAIPGQGKGYTF.

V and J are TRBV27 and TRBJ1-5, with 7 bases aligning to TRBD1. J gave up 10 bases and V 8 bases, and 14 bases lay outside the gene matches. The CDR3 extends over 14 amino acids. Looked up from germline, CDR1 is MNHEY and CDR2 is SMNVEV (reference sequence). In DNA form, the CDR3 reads TGTGCCAGCGGGGCTGGGACAGCCGTTAATCCCCAGCATTTT. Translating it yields CASGAGTAVNPQHF.